This T cell receptor (beta chain) appears in the sequencing data of a study of T cell repertoires in cytomegalovirus infection. Study overall: CMV epitopes used comprised recently identified HLA-C-restricted ones and well-studied HLA-B-restricted ones. From public TCR beta signatures came an indication of both CMV infection and matching HLA type. Study observations and caveats: The response measured ex vivo was dominated by TCR beta clonotypes (HLA-C-restricted and CMV-specific).

Note on this clonotype: Its matching antigen is unknown. An end of the junction does not agree with germline; a read error may underlie this.

TCRdb itself ran the reads through MiXCR, one entry per CDR3 protein. The sample consists of 900,000 to 950,000 distinct CDR3 sequences, about a third of them appearing once. Germline V gives CDR1 MNHEY, CDR2 SMNVEV (reference sequence). The CDR3 extends over 16 amino acids. The receptor's source is a human donor in good health (CMV status not recorded). Some clones in this sample may be carry-over from other donors' samples. This sample comprised cultured CD8+ T cells from PBMCs, obtained from culture after CMV antigen stimulation. The chain employs TRBV27 and TRBJ2-3; D call uncertain. The CDR3 protein is CASSLRRYLGTDTQFF. CDR3 nucleotide sequence: TGTGCCAGCAGTCTGAGGCGGTATCTGGGAACAGATACGCAGTTTTTT.